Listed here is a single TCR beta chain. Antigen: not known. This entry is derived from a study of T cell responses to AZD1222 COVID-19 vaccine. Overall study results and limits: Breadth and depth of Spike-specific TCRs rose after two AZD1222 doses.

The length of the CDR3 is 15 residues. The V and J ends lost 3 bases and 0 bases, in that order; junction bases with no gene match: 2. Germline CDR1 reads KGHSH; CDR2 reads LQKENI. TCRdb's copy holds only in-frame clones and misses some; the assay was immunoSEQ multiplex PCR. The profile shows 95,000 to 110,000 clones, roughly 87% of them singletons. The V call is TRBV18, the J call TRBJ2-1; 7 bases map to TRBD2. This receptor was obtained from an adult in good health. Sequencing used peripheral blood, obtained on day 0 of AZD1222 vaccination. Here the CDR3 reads CASSPSGGSYNEQFF. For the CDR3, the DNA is TGTGCCAGCTCACCGTCGGGGGGCTCCTACAATGAGCAGTTCTTC. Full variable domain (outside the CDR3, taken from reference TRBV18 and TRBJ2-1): NAGVMQNPRHLVRRRGQEARLRCSPMKGHSHVYWYRQLPEEGLKFMVYLQKENIIDESGMPKERFSAEFPKEGPSILRIQQVVRGDSAAYFCASSPSGGSYNEQFFGPGTRLTVL.